The rows below give T cell receptor beta chains drawn from one sample of a study of cytomegalovirus exposure and HLA in healthy donors. Sequencing used immunoSEQ multiplex PCR; TCRdb keeps in-frame clones, though not all of them. The top ten hold about 2.4% of the sample, which has approximately 140,000 clones, around 71% seen once. Sequenced input: PBMCs. Receptors were obtained from a woman in her sixties in good health and CMV-seropositive. Both conserved end residues are part of each CDR3. Fields, in order: V gene, J gene, CDR3 protein.

TRBV13	TRBJ2-1	CASSPGAETGTYNEQFF
TRBV4-1	TRBJ2-2	CASSLSGTSGGADTGELFF
TRBV9	TRBJ2-1	CASSALAGGRSSYNEQFF
TRBV9	TRBJ1-1	CASSVGQGGTEAFF
TRBV10-3	TRBJ2-7	CAISVELAGGTGAHYEQYF
TRBV2	TRBJ1-2	CASSDVYGYTF
TRBV9	TRBJ1-1	CASSPARATEAFF
TRBV15	TRBJ2-3	CATSRAGGTDTQYF
TRBV7-8	NA	CASSLTYEQYF
TRBV13	TRBJ2-3	CASSVMFGTSGGVSTDTQYF
TRBV10-3	TRBJ1-5	CAIRIEDNQPQHF
TRBV5-5	TRBJ2-6	CASSLGAGLGANVLTF
TRBV4-1	TRBJ2-4	CASSQDRGGLLGKNIQYF
TRBV5-1	TRBJ1-1	CASSLGPLYTEAFF
TRBV5-1	TRBJ1-3	CASSWGTGSSGNTIYF
TRBV27	NA	CASSLRQGPYEQYF
TRBV5-4	TRBJ2-1	CASSLNRGDEQFF
TRBV6-5	TRBJ1-6	CASSGQTLGDSPLHF
TRBV9	TRBJ1-1	CASSPPPGYTEAFF
TRBV7-2	TRBJ2-5	CASSLEVASGGALETQYF
TRBV7-3	TRBJ1-1	CASSLGRNTEAFF
TRBV7-3	TRBJ1-2	CASSLGGEYGYTF
TRBV11-3	TRBJ1-1	CASSLGQGDEAFF
TRBV6-5	TRBJ1-1	CASSSPTGVEAFF
TRBV18	TRBJ2-7	CASSQGSTYEQYF
TRBV6-5	TRBJ1-2	CASGDRAYYGYTF
TRBV4-1	TRBJ2-2	CASSQETGGFAGELFF
TRBV11-2	TRBJ2-5	CASSLGDRDWETQYF
TRBV4-2	TRBJ1-1	CASSRGGEGPRNTEAFF
TRBV19	TRBJ2-7	CASYGGYEQYF
TRBV29-1	TRBJ1-5	CSVGTENQPQHF
TRBV5-1	TRBJ1-1	CASSLVTSEAFF
TRBV5-1	TRBJ2-7	CASSSLEGATYEQYF
TRBV12-1	TRBJ1-2	CASSFFPPAGGADYGYTF
TRBV6-5	TRBJ1-5	CASSYRGRGQPQHF
TRBV18	TRBJ1-2	CASSPGTGGPNYGYTF
TRBV6-5	TRBJ1-5	CASSLTGPLNQPQHF
TRBV5-1	TRBJ2-3	CASSLRSETDTQYF
TRBV2	TRBJ1-2	CASSRTVLYGYTF
TRBV10-1	TRBJ2-7	CASSPLAGGQREQYF
TRBV6-6	TRBJ2-7	CASSYGDRGEQYF
TRBV7-9	TRBJ2-2	CASTSPGELFF
TRBV18	TRBJ2-7	CASSPGGDRTYEQYF
TRBV10-3	TRBJ1-1	CAIGGGMRTEAFF
TRBV7-7	TRBJ2-5	CASSLEGWTGETQYF
TRBV7-9	TRBJ1-5	CASSGQVSNQPQHF
TRBV7-9	TRBJ2-4	CASSGGASGGAIAKNIQYF
TRBV25-1	TRBJ2-5	CASSEDLASRETQYF
TRBV5-1	TRBJ2-7	CASSIDYEQYF
TRBV7-2	TRBJ1-2	CASSPGRTSYGYTF
TRBV27	TRBJ1-4	CASTPTGQLREKLFF
TRBV18	TRBJ1-4	CASSPRDRVEKLFF
TRBV18	TRBJ1-5	CASSPSGGAAKRNQPQHF
TRBV4-1	TRBJ1-5	CASSQGSRDNQPQHF